The sequence of this T cell receptor (beta chain) was determined in a study of T cell responses to AZD1222 COVID-19 vaccine. Study details: Pooled together were second doses at about 4 or about 12 weeks.

General study findings and limits: Without day 14 samples, only post-peak T cell repertoires were studied. Only six or seven AZD1222 recipients tested seropositive at baseline. The breadth and depth of Spike-specific TCRs increased once two AZD1222 doses had been given.

The assay was immunoSEQ multiplex PCR, and TCRdb's table has in-frame clones only and misses some. The data contain 120,000 or so clones, roughly 90% of them singletons. A remark on this clone: The target antigen is unknown.

The clonotype comes from an adult in good health. The input for sequencing was peripheral blood, taken on day 0 of AZD1222 vaccination.

The chain's CDR3 is CASSLQGTEQFF. CDR3 bases: TGTGCCAGTAGTCTCCAGGGGACCGAGCAGTTCTTC. The genes are TRBV19 and TRBJ2-1; tentatively, D is TRBD1 (6 bases). This CDR3 is built from 12 residues. Germline V gene sequence: CDR1 LNHDA, CDR2 SQIVND (reference sequence). With 5 bases removed from V and 10 bases from J, the gap between germline ends came to 12 bases.